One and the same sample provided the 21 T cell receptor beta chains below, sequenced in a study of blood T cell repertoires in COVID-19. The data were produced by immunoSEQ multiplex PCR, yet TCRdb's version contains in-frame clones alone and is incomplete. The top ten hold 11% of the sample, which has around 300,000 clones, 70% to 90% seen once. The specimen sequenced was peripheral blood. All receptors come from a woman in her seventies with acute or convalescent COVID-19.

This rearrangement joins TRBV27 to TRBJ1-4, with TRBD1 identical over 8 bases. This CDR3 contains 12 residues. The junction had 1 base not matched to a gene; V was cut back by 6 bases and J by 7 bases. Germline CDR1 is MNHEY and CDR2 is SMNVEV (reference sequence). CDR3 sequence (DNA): TGTGCCAGCAGGACAGGGGCTGAAAAACTGTTTTTT. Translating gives CASRTGAEKLFF.

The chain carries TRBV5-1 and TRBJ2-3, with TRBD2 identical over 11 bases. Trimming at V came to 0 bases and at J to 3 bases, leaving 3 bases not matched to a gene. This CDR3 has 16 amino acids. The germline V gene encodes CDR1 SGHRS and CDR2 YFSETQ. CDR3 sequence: CASSLDSGGVTDTQYF. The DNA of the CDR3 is TGCGCCAGCAGCTTGGATAGCGGGGGGGTGACAGATACGCAGTATTTT.

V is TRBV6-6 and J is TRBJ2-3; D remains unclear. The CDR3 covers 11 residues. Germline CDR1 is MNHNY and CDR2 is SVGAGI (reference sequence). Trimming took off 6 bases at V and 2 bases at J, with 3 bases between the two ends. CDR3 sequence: CASRYTDTQYF. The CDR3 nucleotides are TGTGCCAGCAGGTACACAGATACGCAGTATTTT.

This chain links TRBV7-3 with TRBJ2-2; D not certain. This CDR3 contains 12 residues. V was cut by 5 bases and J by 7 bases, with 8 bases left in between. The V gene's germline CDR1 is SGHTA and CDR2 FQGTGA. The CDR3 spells CASSLNGGELFF. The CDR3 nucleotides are TGTGCCAGCAGCCTCAACGGCGGGGAGCTGTTTTTT.

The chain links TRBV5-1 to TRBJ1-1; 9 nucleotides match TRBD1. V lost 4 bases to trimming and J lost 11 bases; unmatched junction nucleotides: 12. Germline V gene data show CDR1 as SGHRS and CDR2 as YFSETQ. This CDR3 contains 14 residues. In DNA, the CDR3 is TGCGCCAGCAGCGGGGACAGGGAGAGCTTGGTGGCTTTCTTT. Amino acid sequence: CASSGDRESLVAFF.

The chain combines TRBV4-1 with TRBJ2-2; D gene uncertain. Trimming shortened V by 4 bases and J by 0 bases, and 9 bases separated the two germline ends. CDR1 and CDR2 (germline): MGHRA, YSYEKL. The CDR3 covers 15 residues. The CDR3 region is CASSRQAPNTGELFF. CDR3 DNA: TGCGCCAGCAGCCGGCAGGCACCGAACACCGGGGAGCTGTTTTTT.

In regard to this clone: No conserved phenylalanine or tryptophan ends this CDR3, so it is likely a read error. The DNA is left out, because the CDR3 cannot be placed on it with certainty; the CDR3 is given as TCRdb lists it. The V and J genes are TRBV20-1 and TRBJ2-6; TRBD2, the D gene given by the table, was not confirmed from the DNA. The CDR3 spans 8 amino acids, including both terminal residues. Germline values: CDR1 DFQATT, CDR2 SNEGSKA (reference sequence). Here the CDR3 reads CSARVGSK.

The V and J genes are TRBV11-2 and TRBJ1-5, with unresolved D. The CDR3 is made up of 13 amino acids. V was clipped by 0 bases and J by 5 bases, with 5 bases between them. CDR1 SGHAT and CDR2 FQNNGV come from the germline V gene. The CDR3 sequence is CASSLDRDQPQHF. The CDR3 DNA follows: TGTGCCAGCAGCTTAGATCGAGATCAGCCCCAGCATTTT.

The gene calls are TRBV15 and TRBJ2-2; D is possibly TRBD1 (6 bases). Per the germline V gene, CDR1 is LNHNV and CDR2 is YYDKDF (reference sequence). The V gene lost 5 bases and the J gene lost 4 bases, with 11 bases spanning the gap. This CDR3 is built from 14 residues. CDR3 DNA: TGTGCCACCAGCTTAACAGGGTTCACCGGGGAGCTGTTTTTT. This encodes CATSLTGFTGELFF. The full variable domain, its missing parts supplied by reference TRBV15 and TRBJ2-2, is DAMVIQNPRYQVTQFGKPVTLSCSQTLNHNVMYWYQQKSSQAPKLLFHYYDKDFNNEADTPDNFQSRRPNTSFCFLDIRSPGLGDTAMYLCATSLTGFTGELFFGEGSRLTVL.

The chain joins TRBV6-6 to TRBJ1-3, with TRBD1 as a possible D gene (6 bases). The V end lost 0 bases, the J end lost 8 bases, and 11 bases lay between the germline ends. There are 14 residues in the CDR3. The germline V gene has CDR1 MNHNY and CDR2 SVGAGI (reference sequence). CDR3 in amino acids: CASSYSKGEYTIYF. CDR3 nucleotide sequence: TGTGCCAGCAGTTACTCGAAGGGGGAGTACACCATATATTTT.

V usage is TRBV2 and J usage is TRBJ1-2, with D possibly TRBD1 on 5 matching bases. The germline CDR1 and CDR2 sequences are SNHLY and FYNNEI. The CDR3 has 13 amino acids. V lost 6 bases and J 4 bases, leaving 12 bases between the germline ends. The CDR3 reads CASRIGALYGYTF. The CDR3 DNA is TGTGCCAGCAGAATAGGGGCCCTCTATGGCTACACCTTC.

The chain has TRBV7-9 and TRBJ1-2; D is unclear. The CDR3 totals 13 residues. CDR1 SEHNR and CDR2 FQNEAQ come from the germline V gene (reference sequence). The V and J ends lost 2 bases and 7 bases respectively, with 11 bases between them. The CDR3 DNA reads TGTGCCAGCAGCTTACCTGGATCGGGTGGCTACACCTTC. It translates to CASSLPGSGGYTF. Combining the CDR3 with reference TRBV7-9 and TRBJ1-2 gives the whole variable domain DTGVSQNPRHKITKRGQNVTFRCDPISEHNRLYWYRQTLGQGPEFLTYFQNEAQLEKSRLLSDRFSAERPKGSFSTLEIQRTEQGDSAMYLCASSLPGSGGYTFGSGTRLTVV.

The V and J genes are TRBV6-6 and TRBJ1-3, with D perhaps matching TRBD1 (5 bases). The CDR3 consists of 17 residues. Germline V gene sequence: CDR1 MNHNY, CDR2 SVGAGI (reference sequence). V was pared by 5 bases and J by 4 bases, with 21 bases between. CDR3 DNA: TGTGCCAGCAGTCCTTCACCATCAGGGACTCGGGGAAACACCATATATTTT. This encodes CASSPSPSGTRGNTIYF.

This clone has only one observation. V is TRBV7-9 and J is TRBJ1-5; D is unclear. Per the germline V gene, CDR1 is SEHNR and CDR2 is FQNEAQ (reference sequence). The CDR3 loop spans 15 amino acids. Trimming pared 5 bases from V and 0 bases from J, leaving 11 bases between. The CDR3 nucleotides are TGTGCCAGCAGCCACGGGGTGAATAGCAATCAGCCCCAGCATTTT. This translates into CASSHGVNSNQPQHF.

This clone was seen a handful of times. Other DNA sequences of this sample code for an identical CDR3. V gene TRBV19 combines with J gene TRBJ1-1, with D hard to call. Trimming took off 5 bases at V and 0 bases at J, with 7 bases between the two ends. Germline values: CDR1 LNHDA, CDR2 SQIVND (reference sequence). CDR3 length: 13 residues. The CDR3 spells CASSRTVNTEAFF. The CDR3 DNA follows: TGTGCCAGTAGTCGGACTGTGAACACTGAAGCTTTCTTT.

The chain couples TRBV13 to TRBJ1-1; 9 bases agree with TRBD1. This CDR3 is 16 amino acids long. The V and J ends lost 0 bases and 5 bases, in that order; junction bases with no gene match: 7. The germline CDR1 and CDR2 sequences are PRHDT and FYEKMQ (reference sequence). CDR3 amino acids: CASSLGRTGGRTEAFF. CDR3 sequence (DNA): TGTGCCAGCAGCTTAGGACGAACAGGGGGCAGGACTGAAGCTTTCTTT.

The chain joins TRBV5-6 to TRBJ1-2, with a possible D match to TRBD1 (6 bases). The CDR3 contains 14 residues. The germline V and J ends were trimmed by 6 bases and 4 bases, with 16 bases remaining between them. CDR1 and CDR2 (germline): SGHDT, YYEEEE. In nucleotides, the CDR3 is TGTGCCAGCACCCCACCAGGGGCAGGCTATGGCTACACCTTC. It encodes CASTPPGAGYGYTF.

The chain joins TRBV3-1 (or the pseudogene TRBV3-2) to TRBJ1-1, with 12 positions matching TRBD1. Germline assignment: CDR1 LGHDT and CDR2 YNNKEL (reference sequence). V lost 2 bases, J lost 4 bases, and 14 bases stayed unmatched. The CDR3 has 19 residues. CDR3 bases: TGTGCCAGCAGCCAACTACTGGCCGGGACAGGGGGCGCGGGCACTGAAGCTTTCTTT. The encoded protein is CASSQLLAGTGGAGTEAFF.

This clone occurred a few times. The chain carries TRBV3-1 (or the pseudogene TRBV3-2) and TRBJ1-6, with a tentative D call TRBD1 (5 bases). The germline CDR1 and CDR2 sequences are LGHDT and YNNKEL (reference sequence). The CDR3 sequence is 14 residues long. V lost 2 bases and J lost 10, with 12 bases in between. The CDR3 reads CASSQNRYRSPLHF. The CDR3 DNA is TGTGCCAGCAGCCAAAACAGGTATCGGTCACCCCTCCACTTT.

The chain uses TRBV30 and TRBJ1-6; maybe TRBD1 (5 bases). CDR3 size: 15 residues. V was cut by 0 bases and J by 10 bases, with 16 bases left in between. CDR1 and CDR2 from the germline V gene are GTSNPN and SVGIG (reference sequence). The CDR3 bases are TGTGCCTGGAGTGTCTCCGGGCCTAACAGGTCACCCCTCCACTTT. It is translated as CAWSVSGPNRSPLHF.

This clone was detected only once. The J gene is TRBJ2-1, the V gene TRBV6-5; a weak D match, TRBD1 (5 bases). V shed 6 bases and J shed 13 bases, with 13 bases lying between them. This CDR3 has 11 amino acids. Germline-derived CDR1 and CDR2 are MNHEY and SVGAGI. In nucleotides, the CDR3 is TGTGCCAGCAGCACTCAGGGAAACCAGTTCTTC. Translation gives CASSTQGNQFF.